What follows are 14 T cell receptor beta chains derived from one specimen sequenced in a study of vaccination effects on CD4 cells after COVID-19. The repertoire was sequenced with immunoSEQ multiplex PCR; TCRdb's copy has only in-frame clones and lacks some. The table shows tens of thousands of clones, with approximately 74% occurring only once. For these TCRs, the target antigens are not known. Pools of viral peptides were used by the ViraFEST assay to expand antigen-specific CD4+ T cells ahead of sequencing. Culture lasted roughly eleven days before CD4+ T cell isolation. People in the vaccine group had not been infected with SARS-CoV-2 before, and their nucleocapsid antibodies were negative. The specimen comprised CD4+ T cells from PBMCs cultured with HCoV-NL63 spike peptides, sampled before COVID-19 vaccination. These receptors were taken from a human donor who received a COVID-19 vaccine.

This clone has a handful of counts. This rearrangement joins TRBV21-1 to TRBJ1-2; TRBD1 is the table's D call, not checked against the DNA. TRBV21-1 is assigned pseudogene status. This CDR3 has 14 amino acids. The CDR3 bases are TGTGCCAGCACCCGACAGGGTGTCCGTCATGGCTACACCTTC. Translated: CASTRQGVRHGYTF.

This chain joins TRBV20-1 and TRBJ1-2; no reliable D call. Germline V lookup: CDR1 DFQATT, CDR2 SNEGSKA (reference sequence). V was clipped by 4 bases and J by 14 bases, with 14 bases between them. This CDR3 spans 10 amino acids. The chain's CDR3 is CSATEGAGTF. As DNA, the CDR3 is TGCAGTGCTACCGAGGGTGCAGGAACCTTC.

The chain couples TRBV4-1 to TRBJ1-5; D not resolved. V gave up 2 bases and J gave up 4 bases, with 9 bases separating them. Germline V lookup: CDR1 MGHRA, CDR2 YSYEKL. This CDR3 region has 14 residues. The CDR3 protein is CASSQQQINQPQHF. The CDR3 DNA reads TGCGCCAGCAGCCAACAACAGATTAATCAGCCCCAGCATTTT.

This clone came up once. CDR3: CASSQGLAGGQGEQFF. As DNA, the CDR3 is TGCGCCAGCAGCCAGGGACTAGCGGGGGGGCAGGGTGAGCAGTTCTTC. The J gene is TRBJ2-1, the V gene TRBV4-3, with TRBD2 matching 16 bases. The germline V gene has CDR1 LGHNA and CDR2 YSLEER. This CDR3 comprises 16 residues. V shed 3 bases and J 9 bases; nucleotides not matched to a gene: 5.

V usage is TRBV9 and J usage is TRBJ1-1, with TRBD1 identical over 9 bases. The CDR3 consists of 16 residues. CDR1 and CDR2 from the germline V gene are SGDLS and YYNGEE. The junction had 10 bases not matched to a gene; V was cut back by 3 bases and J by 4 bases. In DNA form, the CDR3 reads TGTGCCAGCAGCGCAACCGGGACAGGGAAGGGCACTGAAGCTTTCTTT. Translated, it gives CASSATGTGKGTEAFF.

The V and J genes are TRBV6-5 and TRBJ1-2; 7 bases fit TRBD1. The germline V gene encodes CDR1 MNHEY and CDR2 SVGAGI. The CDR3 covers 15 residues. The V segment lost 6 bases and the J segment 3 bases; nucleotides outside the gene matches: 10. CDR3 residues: CASRFSGGQYYGYTF. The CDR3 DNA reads TGTGCCAGCAGATTTAGCGGGGGACAGTACTATGGCTACACCTTC.

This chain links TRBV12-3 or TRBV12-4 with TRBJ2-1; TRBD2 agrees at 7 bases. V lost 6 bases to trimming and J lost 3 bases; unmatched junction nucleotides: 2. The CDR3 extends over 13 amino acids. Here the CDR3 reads CASRRGFYNEQFF. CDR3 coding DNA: TGTGCCAGCAGGCGGGGGTTCTACAATGAGCAGTTCTTC.

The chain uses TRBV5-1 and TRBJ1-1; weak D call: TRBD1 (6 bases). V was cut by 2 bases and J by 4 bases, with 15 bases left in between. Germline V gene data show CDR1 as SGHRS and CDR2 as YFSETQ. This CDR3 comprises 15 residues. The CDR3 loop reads CASSLTGQKGTEAFF. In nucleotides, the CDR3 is TGCGCCAGCAGCTTAACAGGACAGAAGGGCACTGAAGCTTTCTTT.

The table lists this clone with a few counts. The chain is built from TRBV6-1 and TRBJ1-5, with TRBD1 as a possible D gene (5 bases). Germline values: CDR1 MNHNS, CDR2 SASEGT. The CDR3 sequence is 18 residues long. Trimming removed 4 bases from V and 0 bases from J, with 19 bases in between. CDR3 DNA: TGTGCCAGCAGTGTCATCGGGGCCTTGCGATTTAGCAATCAGCCCCAGCATTTT. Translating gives CASSVIGALRFSNQPQHF.

CDR3 DNA: TGTGCCAGCAGCCGCGGAAGCTTTAGCAATCAGCCCCAGCATTTT. Protein sequence: CASSRGSFSNQPQHF. V usage is TRBV5-6 and J usage is TRBJ1-5; D unclear. The germline CDR1 and CDR2 sequences are SGHDT and YYEEEE. This CDR3 is 15 amino acids long. V dropped 4 bases and J dropped 0 bases, with 11 bases sitting between them.

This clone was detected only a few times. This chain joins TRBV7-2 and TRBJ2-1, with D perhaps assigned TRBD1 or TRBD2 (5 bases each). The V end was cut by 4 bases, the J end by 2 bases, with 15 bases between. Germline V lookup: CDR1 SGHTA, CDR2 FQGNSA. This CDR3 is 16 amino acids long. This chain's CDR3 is CASSSSGTSAYNEQFF. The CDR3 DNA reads TGTGCCAGCAGCTCCTCCGGGACGTCCGCCTACAATGAGCAGTTCTTC.

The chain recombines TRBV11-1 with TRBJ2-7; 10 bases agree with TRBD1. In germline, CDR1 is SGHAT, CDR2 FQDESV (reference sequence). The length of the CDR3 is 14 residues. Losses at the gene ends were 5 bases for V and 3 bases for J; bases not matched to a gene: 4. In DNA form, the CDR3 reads TGTGCCAGCAGCCGACGGACAGGGGGCTACGAGCAGTACGTC. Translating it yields CASSRRTGGYEQYV.

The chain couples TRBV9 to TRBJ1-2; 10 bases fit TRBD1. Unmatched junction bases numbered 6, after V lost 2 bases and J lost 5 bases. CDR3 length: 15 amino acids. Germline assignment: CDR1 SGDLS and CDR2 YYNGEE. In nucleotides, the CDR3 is TGTGCCAGCAGCGTTTCCGGGACAGGGGATTATGGCTACACCTTC. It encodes CASSVSGTGDYGYTF.

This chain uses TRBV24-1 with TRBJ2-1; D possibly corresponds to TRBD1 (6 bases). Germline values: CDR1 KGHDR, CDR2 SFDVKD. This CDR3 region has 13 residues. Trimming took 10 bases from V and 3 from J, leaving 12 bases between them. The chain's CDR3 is CATSGTNYNEQFF. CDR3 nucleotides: TGTGCCACTTCCGGGACAAACTACAATGAGCAGTTCTTC.